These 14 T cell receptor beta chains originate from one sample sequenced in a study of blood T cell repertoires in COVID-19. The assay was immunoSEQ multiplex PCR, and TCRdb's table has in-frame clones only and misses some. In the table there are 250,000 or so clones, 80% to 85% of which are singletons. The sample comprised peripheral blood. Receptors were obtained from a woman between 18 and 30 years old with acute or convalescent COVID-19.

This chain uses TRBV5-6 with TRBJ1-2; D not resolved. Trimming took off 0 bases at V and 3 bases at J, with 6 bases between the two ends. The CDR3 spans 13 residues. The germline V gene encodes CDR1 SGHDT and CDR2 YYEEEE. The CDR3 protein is CASSLVTDYGYTF. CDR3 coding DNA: TGTGCCAGCAGCTTGGTTACGGACTATGGCTACACCTTC.

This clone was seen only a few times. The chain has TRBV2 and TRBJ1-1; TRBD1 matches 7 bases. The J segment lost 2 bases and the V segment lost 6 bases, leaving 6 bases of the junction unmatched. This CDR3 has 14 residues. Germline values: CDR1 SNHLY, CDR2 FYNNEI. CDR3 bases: TGTGCCAGCAGGCGGACAGGACCCAACACTGAAGCTTTCTTT. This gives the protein CASRRTGPNTEAFF.

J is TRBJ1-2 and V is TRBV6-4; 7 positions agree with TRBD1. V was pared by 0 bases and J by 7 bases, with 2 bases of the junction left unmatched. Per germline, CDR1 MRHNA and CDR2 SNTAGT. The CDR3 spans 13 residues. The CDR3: CASSDSQGGGYTF. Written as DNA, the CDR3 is TGTGCCAGCAGTGACTCGCAGGGGGGTGGCTACACCTTC.

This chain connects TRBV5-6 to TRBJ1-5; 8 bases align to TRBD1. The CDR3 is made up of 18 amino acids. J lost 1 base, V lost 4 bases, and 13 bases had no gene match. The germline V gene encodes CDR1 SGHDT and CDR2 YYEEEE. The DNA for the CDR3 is TGTGCCAGCAGCCCCCGGCCACAGGGGGGTAGAAGCAATCAGCCCCAGCATTTT. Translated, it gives CASSPRPQGGRSNQPQHF.

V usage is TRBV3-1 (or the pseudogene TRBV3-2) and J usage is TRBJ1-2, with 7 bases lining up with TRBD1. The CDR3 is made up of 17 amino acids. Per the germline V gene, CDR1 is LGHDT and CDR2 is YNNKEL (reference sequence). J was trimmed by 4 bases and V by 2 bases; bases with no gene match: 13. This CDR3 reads CASSQFSKTGMIYGYTF. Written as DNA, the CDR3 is TGTGCCAGCAGCCAATTTTCAAAGACAGGGATGATCTATGGCTACACCTTC.

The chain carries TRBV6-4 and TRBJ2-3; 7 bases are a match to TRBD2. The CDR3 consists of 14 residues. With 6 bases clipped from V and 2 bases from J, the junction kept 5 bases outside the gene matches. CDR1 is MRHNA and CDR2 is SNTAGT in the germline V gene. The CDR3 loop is CASSGLGITDTQYF. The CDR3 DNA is TGTGCCAGCAGCGGACTAGGGATCACAGATACGCAGTATTTT.

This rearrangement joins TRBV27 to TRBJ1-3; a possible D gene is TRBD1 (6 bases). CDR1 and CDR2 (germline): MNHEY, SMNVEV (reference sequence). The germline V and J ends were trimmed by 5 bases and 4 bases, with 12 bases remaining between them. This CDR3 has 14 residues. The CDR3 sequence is CASSKQGSGNTIYF. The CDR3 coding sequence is TGTGCCAGCAGTAAACAGGGTTCAGGAAACACCATATATTTT.

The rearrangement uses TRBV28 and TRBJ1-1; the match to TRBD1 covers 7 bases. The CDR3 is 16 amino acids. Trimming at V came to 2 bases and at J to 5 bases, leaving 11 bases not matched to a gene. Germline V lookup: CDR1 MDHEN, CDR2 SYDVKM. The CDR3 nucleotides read TGTGCCAGCAGTTTAATCGCAGCACCAGGGGGTACTGAAGCTTTCTTT. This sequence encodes CASSLIAAPGGTEAFF.

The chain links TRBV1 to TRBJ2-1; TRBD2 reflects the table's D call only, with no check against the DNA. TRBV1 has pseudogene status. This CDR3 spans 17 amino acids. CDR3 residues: CTSSQTFRDLSGNEQFF. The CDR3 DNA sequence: TGCACCAGCAGCCAAACCTTCCGGGACTTATCGGGCAATGAGCAGTTCTTC.

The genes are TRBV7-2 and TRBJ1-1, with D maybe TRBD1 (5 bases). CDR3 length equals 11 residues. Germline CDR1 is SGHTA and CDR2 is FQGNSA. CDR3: CAAGQGTEAFF. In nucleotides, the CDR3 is TGTGCGGCGGGGCAAGGGACTGAAGCTTTCTTT.

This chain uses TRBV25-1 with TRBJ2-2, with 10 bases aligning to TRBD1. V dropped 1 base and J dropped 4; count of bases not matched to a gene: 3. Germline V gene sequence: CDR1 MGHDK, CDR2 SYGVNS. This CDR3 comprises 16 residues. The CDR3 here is CASSESWTGGTGELFF. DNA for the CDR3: TGTGCCAGCAGTGAATCGTGGACAGGGGGCACCGGGGAGCTGTTTTTT.

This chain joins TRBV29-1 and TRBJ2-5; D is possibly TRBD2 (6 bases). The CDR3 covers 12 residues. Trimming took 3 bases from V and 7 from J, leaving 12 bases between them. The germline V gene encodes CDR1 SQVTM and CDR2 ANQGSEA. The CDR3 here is CSVESGGGTQYF. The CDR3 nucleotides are TGCAGCGTTGAGTCTGGGGGAGGGACCCAGTACTTC. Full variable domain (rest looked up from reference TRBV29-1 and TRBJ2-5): SAVISQKPSRDICQRGTSLTIQCQVDSQVTMMFWYRQQPGQSLTLIATANQGSEATYESGFVIDKFPISRPNLTFSTLTVSNMSPEDSSIYLCSVESGGGTQYFGPGTRLLVL.

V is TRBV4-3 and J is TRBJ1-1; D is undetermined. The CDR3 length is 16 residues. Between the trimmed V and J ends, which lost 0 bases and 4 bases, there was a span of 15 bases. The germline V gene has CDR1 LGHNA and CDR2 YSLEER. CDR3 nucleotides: TGCGCCAGCAGCCAAGAATACTCAACGGGAGGCACTGAAGCTTTCTTT. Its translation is CASSQEYSTGGTEAFF.

The CDR3 DNA reads TGTGCCAGCTCCCGAGGTAGCGGGAGTGATGAGCAGTTCTTC. Protein sequence: CASSRGSGSDEQFF. The gene calls are TRBV18 and TRBJ2-1; 9 bases are shared with TRBD2. The ends lost 6 bases at V and 8 bases at J; junction bases unmatched: 8. CDR1 KGHSH and CDR2 LQKENI come from the germline V gene. There are 14 residues in the CDR3.